The T cell receptor beta chain under discussion was sequenced for a study of blood T cell repertoires in COVID-19. The wider study: Italy, Spain and the United States were the sources of the convalescent and acute COVID-19 samples.

Sequencing was performed with immunoSEQ multiplex PCR; in TCRdb, only in-frame clones are kept and a portion is missing. The profile shows 230,000 or so clones, around 80% of them singletons. CDR1 SGHRS and CDR2 YFSETQ come from the germline V gene. The ends were cut back, 0 bases at V and 5 bases at J, with 14 bases in the middle. This CDR3 has 16 residues. The sequenced sample consisted of peripheral blood. The gene calls are TRBV5-1 and TRBJ2-2, with TRBD2 as a possible D gene (6 bases). This TCR was recovered from a man aged 25-45 years with active or convalescent COVID-19. The CDR3 DNA reads as TGCGCCAGCAGCTTGGGGCTAGCCGCGGGGACCGGGGAGCTGTTTTTT. Protein product: CASSLGLAAGTGELFF.